These T cell receptor beta chains were read from a single sample in a study of blood T cell repertoires in COVID-19. The data were produced by immunoSEQ multiplex PCR, yet TCRdb's version contains in-frame clones alone and is incomplete. The sample lists roughly 180,000 clones; less than 85% were seen once. The source material was peripheral blood. The source of these receptors is a woman older than 75 with active or convalescent COVID-19. CDR3s include the opening cysteine and the closing phenylalanine or tryptophan. A D gene is named only where the DNA matches it firmly. Size tells how often a clone was seen (once, few, many) or the class of an expanded clone, and some rows leave it out.

j_call,d_call,clone_size,v_call,cdr3_aa,cdr3_nt
TRBJ2-7,TRBD1,-,TRBV23-1,CASSQSRPGQGNEQYF,TGCGCCAGCAGTCAATCACGACCGGGACAGGGGAACGAGCAGTACTTC
TRBJ1-6,-,-,TRBV2,CASSAGTGPGNSPLHF,TGTGCCAGCAGTGCGGGAACAGGGCCAGGGAATTCACCCCTCCACTTT
TRBJ1-6,-,-,TRBV7-2,CASSSNRAGAGNSPLHF,TGTGCCAGCAGCTCAAACAGGGCAGGGGCAGGGAATTCACCCCTCCACTTT
TRBJ1-1,-,-,TRBV18,CASSPQGTEAFF,TGTGCCAGCTCACCACAGGGGACTGAAGCTTTCTTT
TRBJ1-5,-,-,TRBV19,CASSISGSNQPQHF,TGTGCCAGTAGTATTTCAGGGAGCAATCAGCCCCAGCATTTT
TRBJ2-2,TRBD2,-,TRBV19,CASSKLAGVTGELFF,TGTGCCAGTAGTAAACTAGCGGGAGTAACCGGGGAGCTGTTTTTT
TRBJ2-5,-,-,TRBV12-3/TRBV12-4,CASKGVGETQYF,TGTGCCAGCAAGGGGGTAGGGGAGACCCAGTACTTC
TRBJ2-3,TRBD2,once,TRBV28,CASHRLAGVGDTQYF,TGTGCCAGCCACAGACTAGCGGGAGTAGGGGATACGCAGTATTTT
TRBJ1-4,-,-,TRBV10-1,CASSQRGEKLFF,TGCGCCAGCTCACAACGGGGTGAAAAACTGTTTTTT
TRBJ2-1,TRBD2,-,TRBV9,CASSVGTSGSPNEQFF,TGTGCCAGCAGCGTAGGAACTAGCGGGAGTCCGAATGAGCAGTTCTTC
TRBJ2-1,-,-,TRBV6-4,CASSFEGSYNEQFF,TGTGCCAGCAGTTTTGAGGGTTCCTACAATGAGCAGTTCTTC
TRBJ1-2,-,-,TRBV5-4,CASSPGISSNYGYTF,TGTGCCAGCAGTCCCGGGATCAGTTCTAACTATGGCTACACCTTC
TRBJ2-7,TRBD1,-,TRBV5-8,CASSRQGGPYEQYF,TGTGCCAGCAGCCGACAGGGGGGACCCTACGAGCAGTACTTC
TRBJ2-1,TRBD2,-,TRBV5-1,CASSLRVAGDNNEQFF,TGCGCCAGCAGCTTGAGGGTAGCGGGAGATAACAATGAGCAGTTCTTC
TRBJ2-5,TRBD2,-,TRBV5-1,CASSLDGTSGETQYF,TGCGCCAGCAGCTTGGATGGGACTAGCGGGGAGACCCAGTACTTC
TRBJ2-3,TRBD1,-,TRBV5-1,CASSDRQGSDTQYF,TGCGCCAGCAGCGATAGACAGGGGTCAGATACGCAGTATTTT
TRBJ1-5,-,-,TRBV2,CASTKRAVQGIGGNQPQHF,TGTGCCAGCACCAAAAGGGCTGTTCAGGGAATAGGGGGCAATCAGCCCCAGCATTTT
TRBJ1-1,TRBD1,-,TRBV28,CASRKTGTGVSAEAFF,TGTGCCAGCAGAAAGACCGGGACAGGGGTTAGTGCTGAAGCTTTCTTT
TRBJ1-4,TRBD1,-,TRBV4-1,CASSQGTGVQEKLFF,TGCGCCAGCAGCCAAGGTACAGGGGTTCAGGAAAAACTGTTTTTT
TRBJ2-7,TRBD2,-,TRBV7-6,CASSRPGGRSGYEQYF,TGTGCCAGCAGCAGGCCGGGGGGGCGTTCGGGCTACGAGCAGTACTTC
TRBJ1-4,-,once,TRBV18,CASSPTARATNEKLFF,TGTGCCAGCTCCCCAACAGCCCGTGCAACTAATGAAAAACTGTTTTTT
TRBJ1-1,-,-,TRBV25-1,CASSESGRGATEAFF,TGTGCCAGCAGTGAATCGGGGAGGGGCGCGACTGAAGCTTTCTTT
TRBJ1-1,TRBD1,-,TRBV7-2,CASSGDSLVTEAFF,TGTGCCAGCAGCGGGGACAGTTTGGTCACTGAAGCTTTCTTT
TRBJ2-1,-,-,TRBV6-5,CASTGSGSYNEQFF,TGTGCCAGCACCGGGTCGGGATCCTACAATGAGCAGTTCTTC
TRBJ2-1,TRBD2,-,TRBV6-5,CASTDRAGSTREQFF,TGTGCCAGCACAGACCGAGCGGGATCGACCCGAGAGCAGTTCTTC
TRBJ1-5,TRBD1,-,TRBV18,CASSRDRNQPQHF,TGTGCCAGCTCACGGGACAGAAATCAGCCCCAGCATTTT
TRBJ2-3,-,-,TRBV7-2,CASSWGRDTQYF,TGTGCCAGCTCCTGGGGGCGCGATACGCAGTATTTT
TRBJ2-7,-,-,TRBV21-1,CASSKARTGGLGEQYF,TGTGCCAGCAGCAAAGCCCGGACAGGGGGCTTGGGGGAGCAGTACTTC
TRBJ2-7,TRBD2,-,TRBV2,CASSVLAGGEQYF,TGTGCCAGCAGTGTACTAGCGGGAGGCGAGCAGTACTTC
TRBJ2-2,-,once,TRBV6-5,CASSYSHTSLTGELFF,TGTGCCAGCAGTTACTCGCATACTAGCCTCACCGGGGAGCTGTTTTTT
TRBJ1-1,TRBD1,-,TRBV5-1,CASSLGAGGEAEAFF,TGCGCCAGCAGCTTGGGGGCAGGGGGAGAAGCTGAAGCTTTCTTT
TRBJ1-1,TRBD1,-,TRBV10-3,CAISLGTVNTEAFF,TGTGCCATCAGTCTAGGGACAGTTAACACTGAAGCTTTCTTT
TRBJ1-2,-,once,TRBV2,CASSAGTLNYGYTF,TGTGCCAGCAGTGCGGGGACACTCAACTATGGCTACACCTTC
TRBJ1-1,-,-,TRBV6-5,CASSSGLGNTEAFF,TGTGCCAGCAGTTCAGGGTTGGGAAACACTGAAGCTTTCTTT
TRBJ2-7,-,-,TRBV4-2,CASSQEVASWVLGLEQYF,TGTGCCAGCAGCCAAGAGGTGGCGTCTTGGGTCTTGGGCCTCGAGCAGTACTTC
TRBJ2-1,TRBD2,-,TRBV28,CASSPEVWGGRNEQFF,TGTGCCAGCAGTCCAGAAGTTTGGGGAGGGCGTAATGAGCAGTTCTTC
TRBJ2-3,-,-,TRBV5-4,CASSSVDSDTQYF,TGTGCCAGCAGCTCGGTCGACTCAGATACGCAGTATTTT
TRBJ1-1,-,-,TRBV6-5,CASSGGLLFGTEAFF,TGTGCCAGCAGCGGGGGACTCCTTTTCGGCACTGAAGCTTTCTTT
TRBJ1-5,-,-,TRBV19,CASRRGQTGQPQHF,TGTGCCAGTAGGAGAGGGCAGACGGGACAGCCCCAGCATTTT
TRBJ2-2,-,-,TRBV5-1,CASSLGTGSSGELFF,TGCGCCAGCAGCTTGGGAACAGGGTCTTCCGGGGAGCTGTTTTTT
TRBJ1-1,-,-,TRBV18,CASSPAFRGNTEAFF,TGTGCCAGCTCACCAGCCTTCCGGGGAAACACTGAAGCTTTCTTT
TRBJ2-3,-,-,TRBV5-1,CASSPQADTQYF,TGCGCCAGCAGCCCGCAGGCGGATACGCAGTATTTT
TRBJ1-4,TRBD1,once,TRBV5-1,CASSDRGRGEKLFF,TGCGCCAGCAGCGACAGGGGGCGCGGTGAAAAACTGTTTTTT
TRBJ2-5,-,-,TRBV3-1/TRBV3-2,CASSQREETQYF,TGTGCCAGCAGCCAACGTGAAGAGACCCAGTACTTC
TRBJ2-1,TRBD1,-,TRBV5-1,CASSPAGQDYNEQFF,TGCGCCAGCAGCCCAGCCGGACAGGACTACAATGAGCAGTTCTTC
TRBJ1-5,-,-,TRBV7-8,CASSFRGQPQHF,TGTGCCAGCAGTTTTAGGGGGCAGCCCCAGCATTTT
TRBJ2-1,TRBD2,-,TRBV6-4,CASSATSGTENEQFF,TGTGCCAGCAGTGCAACTAGCGGGACTGAAAATGAGCAGTTCTTC
TRBJ2-3,-,-,TRBV2,CASSATTVADTQYF,TGTGCCAGCTCCGCGACGACAGTGGCAGATACGCAGTATTTT
TRBJ2-1,-,-,TRBV13,CASSSGTGSYNEQFF,TGTGCCAGCAGCAGCGGGACAGGCTCCTACAATGAGCAGTTCTTC
TRBJ2-7,TRBD1,-,TRBV19,CASSTGRGRYEQYF,TGTGCCAGTAGTACGGGCAGGGGGAGATACGAGCAGTACTTC
TRBJ1-4,TRBD1,few,TRBV5-1,CASSLQGAQYEKLFF,TGCGCCAGCAGCTTGCAGGGGGCACAGTATGAAAAACTGTTTTTT
TRBJ1-3,-,-,TRBV6-5,CASSYSRGGNTIYF,TGTGCCAGCAGTTACTCGAGAGGTGGAAACACCATATATTTT
TRBJ1-2,TRBD1,-,TRBV29-1,CSVGRGQGYGYTF,TGCAGCGTTGGACGGGGACAGGGGTATGGCTACACCTTC
TRBJ2-7,TRBD1,-,TRBV18,CASSPTTGDTEQYF,TGTGCCAGCTCACCAACGACAGGGGATACCGAGCAGTACTTC
TRBJ1-5,TRBD1,-,TRBV27,CASSPNNRGSNQPQHF,TGTGCCAGCAGTCCCAATAACAGGGGAAGCAATCAGCCCCAGCATTTT
TRBJ2-7,-,-,TRBV27,CASSLSVFPKEQYF,TGTGCCAGCAGTTTAAGTGTCTTCCCTAAGGAGCAGTACTTC
TRBJ1-2,-,-,TRBV5-1,CASSRTTNYGYTF,TGCGCCAGCAGCCGGACAACTAACTATGGCTACACCTTC